Detailed here is one T cell receptor (beta chain). V dropped 6 bases and J dropped 5 bases, with 18 bases sitting between them. This CDR3 is 16 amino acids long. Germline loops: CDR1 SGHDT, CDR2 YYEEEE. Profiling relied on immunoSEQ multiplex PCR, and the TCRdb table lists in-frame clones only, not all of them. The sample consists of 75,000 to 95,000 clones, roughly 94% of them appearing once. The data are from a study of T cell responses to AZD1222 COVID-19 vaccine. The chain couples TRBV5-6 to TRBJ1-6, with D perhaps matching TRBD1 (6 bases). Sequencing used peripheral blood, obtained on day 0 of MenACWY control vaccination. This TCR came from an adult in good health. The CDR3 nucleotides read TGTGCCAGCACCGTACTAGGGACACCCGATAATTCACCCCTCCACTTT. Translating it yields CASTVLGTPDNSPLHF.